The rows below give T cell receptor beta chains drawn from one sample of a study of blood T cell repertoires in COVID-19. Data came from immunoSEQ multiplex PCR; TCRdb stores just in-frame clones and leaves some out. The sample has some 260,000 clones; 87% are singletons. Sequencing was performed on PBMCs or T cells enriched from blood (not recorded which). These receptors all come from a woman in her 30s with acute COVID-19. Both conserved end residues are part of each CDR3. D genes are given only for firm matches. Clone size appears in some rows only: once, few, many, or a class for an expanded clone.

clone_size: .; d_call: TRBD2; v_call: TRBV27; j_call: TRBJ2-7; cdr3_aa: CASSLITSGMAIYEQYF; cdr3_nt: TGTGCCAGCAGTCTAATTACAAGCGGGATGGCGATCTACGAGCAGTACTTC
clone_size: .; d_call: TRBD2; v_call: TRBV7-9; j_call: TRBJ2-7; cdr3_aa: CATEVPRGSSYEQYF; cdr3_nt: TGTGCCACCGAGGTCCCGCGGGGGAGCTCCTACGAGCAGTACTTC
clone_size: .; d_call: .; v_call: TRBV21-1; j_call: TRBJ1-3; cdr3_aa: CASSKAEVSGNTIYF; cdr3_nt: TGTGCCAGCAGCAAGGCGGAGGTCTCTGGAAACACCATATATTTT
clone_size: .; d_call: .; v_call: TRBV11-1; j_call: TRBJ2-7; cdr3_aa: CASRLYSGFTYEQYF; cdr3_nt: TGTGCCAGCAGATTATATAGCGGATTCACCTACGAGCAGTACTTC
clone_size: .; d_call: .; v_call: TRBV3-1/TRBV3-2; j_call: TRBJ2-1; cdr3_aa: CASSPRVGYNEQFF; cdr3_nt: TGTGCCAGCAGCCCCCGGGTAGGATACAATGAGCAGTTCTTC
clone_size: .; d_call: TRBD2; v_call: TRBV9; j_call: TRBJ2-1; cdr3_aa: CASSAASGRPPTVNEQFF; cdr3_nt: TGTGCCAGCAGCGCCGCCAGCGGGAGGCCCCCAACGGTTAATGAGCAGTTCTTC
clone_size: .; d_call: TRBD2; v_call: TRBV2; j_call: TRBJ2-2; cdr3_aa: CASSVVAGDTGELFF; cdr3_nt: TGTGCCAGCAGTGTGGTAGCGGGAGATACCGGGGAGCTGTTTTTT
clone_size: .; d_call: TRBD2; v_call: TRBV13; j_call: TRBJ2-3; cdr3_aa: CASRLRGGRTDTQYF; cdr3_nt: TGTGCCAGCAGGCTTCGGGGGGGTAGAACAGATACGCAGTATTTT
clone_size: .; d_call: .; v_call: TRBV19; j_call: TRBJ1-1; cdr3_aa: CASRSGEGRMNTEAFF; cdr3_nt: TGTGCCAGTAGGTCAGGGGAAGGGAGAATGAACACTGAAGCTTTCTTT
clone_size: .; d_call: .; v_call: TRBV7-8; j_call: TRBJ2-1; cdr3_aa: CASSFNLDNEQFF; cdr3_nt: TGTGCCAGCAGCTTTAACCTAGACAATGAGCAGTTCTTC
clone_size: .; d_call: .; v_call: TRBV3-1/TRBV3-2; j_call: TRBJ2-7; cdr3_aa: CASSQDYESSYEQYF; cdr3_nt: TGTGCCAGCAGCCAAGATTACGAGAGCTCCTACGAGCAGTACTTC
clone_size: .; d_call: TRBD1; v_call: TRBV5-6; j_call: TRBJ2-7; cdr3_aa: CASSTDTGGILYEQYF; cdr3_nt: TGTGCCAGCAGCACAGATACAGGGGGCATCTTGTACGAGCAGTACTTC
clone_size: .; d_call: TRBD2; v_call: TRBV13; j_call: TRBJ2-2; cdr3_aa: CASSPGTSGDLNTGELFF; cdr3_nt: TGTGCCAGCAGCCCGGGGACTAGCGGAGACCTTAACACCGGGGAGCTGTTTTTT
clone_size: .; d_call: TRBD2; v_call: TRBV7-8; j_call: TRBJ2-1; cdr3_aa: CASSLPGLAPIWFF; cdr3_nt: TGTGCCAGCAGCTTACCGGGACTAGCGCCAATCTGGTTCTTC
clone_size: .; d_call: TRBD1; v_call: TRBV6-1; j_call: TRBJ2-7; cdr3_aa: CASSVASTGAYEQYF; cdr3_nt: TGTGCCAGCAGTGTAGCCTCGACAGGGGCCTACGAGCAGTACTTC
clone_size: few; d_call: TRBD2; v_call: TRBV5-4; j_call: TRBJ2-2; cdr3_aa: CASSGGGALVGELFF; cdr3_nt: TGTGCCAGCAGCGGCGGGGGGGCCCTTGTCGGGGAGCTGTTTTTT
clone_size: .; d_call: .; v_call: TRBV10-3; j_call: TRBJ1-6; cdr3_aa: CAISERGQGPNSPLHF; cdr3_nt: TGTGCCATCAGTGAAAGAGGTCAGGGGCCGAATTCACCCCTCCACTTT
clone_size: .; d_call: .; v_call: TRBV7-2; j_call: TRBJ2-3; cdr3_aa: CASSKGRKDTQYF; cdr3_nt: TGTGCCAGCTCCAAGGGGCGTAAAGATACGCAGTATTTT
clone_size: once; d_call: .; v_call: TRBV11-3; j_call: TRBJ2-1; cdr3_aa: CASSFSRVLDNEQFF; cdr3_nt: TGTGCCAGCAGCTTCTCCAGGGTGTTGGACAATGAGCAGTTCTTC
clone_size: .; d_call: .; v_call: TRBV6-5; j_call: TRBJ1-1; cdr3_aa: CASSYDRSMNTEAFF; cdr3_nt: TGTGCCAGCAGTTACGATAGATCCATGAACACTGAAGCTTTCTTT
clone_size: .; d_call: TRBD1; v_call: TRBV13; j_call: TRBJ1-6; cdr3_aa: CASSLEQGRPPLHF; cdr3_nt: TGTGCCAGCAGCTTAGAACAGGGGAGGCCACCCCTCCACTTT
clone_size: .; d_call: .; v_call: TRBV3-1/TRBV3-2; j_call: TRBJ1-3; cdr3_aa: CASSQDLLSGNTIYF; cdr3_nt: TGTGCCAGCAGCCAAGATCTACTCTCTGGAAACACCATATATTTT
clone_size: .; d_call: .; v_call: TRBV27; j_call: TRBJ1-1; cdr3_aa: CATALGRGTEAFF; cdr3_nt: TGTGCCACAGCACTGGGAAGGGGCACTGAAGCTTTCTTT
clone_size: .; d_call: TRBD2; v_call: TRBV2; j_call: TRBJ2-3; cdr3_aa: CATSTSGTTDTQYF; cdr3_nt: TGTGCCACGTCTACTAGCGGAACCACAGATACGCAGTATTTT
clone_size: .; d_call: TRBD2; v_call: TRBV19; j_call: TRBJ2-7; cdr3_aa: CASSMSLSGTYEQYF; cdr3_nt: TGTGCCAGTAGTATGAGCCTCAGCGGGACTTACGAGCAGTACTTC
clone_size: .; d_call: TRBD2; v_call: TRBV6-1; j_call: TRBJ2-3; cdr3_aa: CASSEVGSGGITDTQYF; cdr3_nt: TGTGCCAGCAGTGAAGTGGGTAGCGGGGGGATCACAGATACGCAGTATTTT
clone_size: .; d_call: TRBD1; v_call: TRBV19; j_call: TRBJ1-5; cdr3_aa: CASSPTGGSNQPQHF; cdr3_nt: TGTGCCAGTAGTCCGACAGGGGGAAGCAATCAGCCCCAGCATTTT
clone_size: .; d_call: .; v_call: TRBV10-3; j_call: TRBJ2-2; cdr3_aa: CAISEHRDIKNTGELFF; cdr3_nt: TGTGCCATCAGTGAACACCGGGACATAAAGAACACCGGGGAGCTGTTTTTT